This record looks at one T cell receptor (beta chain) sequence and its context. This sample was included in a study of blood T cell repertoires in COVID-19. Study overall: Italy, Spain and the United States were the sources of the convalescent and acute COVID-19 samples. The analysed material was cDNA or gDNA that came from T cells, B-cell-depleted T cells, or PBMCs.

Per the original data handling: How many nucleated cells were present was estimated from reference gene primer amplification. Sequencing used immunoSEQ multiplex PCR; TCRdb keeps in-frame clones, though not all of them. The DNA was the basis for D and trimming; V, J and clone size are from that table. The sample records approximately 150,000 clones, over 65% being singletons. The TCR originated in a man in his sixties or seventies with acute or convalescent COVID-19. The sequenced material came from peripheral blood.

DNA for the CDR3: TGTGCCAGCAGCCAATCAGGATCACGATTTCAGCCCCAGCATTTT. Its protein product is CASSQSGSRFQPQHF. The rearrangement uses TRBV3-1 (or the pseudogene TRBV3-2) and TRBJ1-5; no reliable D call. Germline lookup yields CDR1 LGHDT and CDR2 YNNKEL (reference sequence). This CDR3 has 15 residues. Trimming shortened V by 2 bases and J by 6 bases, and 14 bases separated the two germline ends.